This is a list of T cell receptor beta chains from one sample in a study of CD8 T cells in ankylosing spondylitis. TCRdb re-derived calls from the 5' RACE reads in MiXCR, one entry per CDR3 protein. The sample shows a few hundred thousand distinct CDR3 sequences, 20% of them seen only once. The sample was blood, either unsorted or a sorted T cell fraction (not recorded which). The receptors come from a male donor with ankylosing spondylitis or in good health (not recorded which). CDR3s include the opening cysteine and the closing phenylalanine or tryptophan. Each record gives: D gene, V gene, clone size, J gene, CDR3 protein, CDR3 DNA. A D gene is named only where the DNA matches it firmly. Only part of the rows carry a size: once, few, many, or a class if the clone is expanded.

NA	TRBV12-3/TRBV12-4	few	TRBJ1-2	CASSSGGFYTF	TGTGCCAGCAGTTCCGGCGGGTTCTACACCTTC
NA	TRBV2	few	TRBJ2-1	CASKINEQFF	TGTGCCAGCAAAATCAATGAGCAGTTCTTC
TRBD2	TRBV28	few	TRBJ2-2	CASSFVRGVVSDGELFF	TGTGCCAGCAGTTTTGTGCGGGGGGTCGTATCCGACGGGGAGCTGTTTTTT
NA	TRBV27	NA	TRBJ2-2	CASSIFRTGELFF	TGTGCCAGCAGTATCTTCCGAACCGGGGAGCTGTTTTTT
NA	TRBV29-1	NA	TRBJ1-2	CSVAGSGDGYTF	TGCAGCGTTGCTGGGTCGGGGGATGGCTACACCTTC
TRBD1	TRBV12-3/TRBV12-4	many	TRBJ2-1	CASSYGTDYNEQFF	TGTGCCAGCAGTTACGGGACAGATTACAATGAGCAGTTCTTC
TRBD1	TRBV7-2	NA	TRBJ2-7	CASSPQGTGVYEQYF	TGTGCCAGCAGCCCCCAGGGGACAGGAGTTTACGAGCAGTACTTC
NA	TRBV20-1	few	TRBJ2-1	CSAPRGPSSYNEQFF	TGCAGTGCCCCCCGGGGCCCGAGCTCCTACAATGAGCAGTTCTTC
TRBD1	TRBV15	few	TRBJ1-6	CATSSTGTGVNSPLHF	TGTGCCACCAGCAGCACCGGGACAGGGGTAAATTCACCCCTCCACTTT
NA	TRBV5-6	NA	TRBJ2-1	CASSSLDSGFEQFF	TGTGCCAGCAGCTCCCTTGATTCGGGTTTTGAGCAGTTCTTC
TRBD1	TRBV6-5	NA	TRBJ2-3	CASSYSGQVNADTQYF	TGTGCCAGCAGTTACTCGGGACAGGTTAACGCAGATACGCAGTATTTT
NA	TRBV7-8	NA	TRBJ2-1	CASSPRDGQYNEQFF	TGTGCCAGCAGCCCCAGGGACGGACAATACAATGAGCAGTTCTTC
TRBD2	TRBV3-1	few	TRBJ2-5	CASSLQNRLAVRQETQYF	TGTGCCAGCAGCCTCCAGAACCGACTAGCGGTGCGCCAAGAGACCCAGTACTTC
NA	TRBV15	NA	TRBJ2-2	CATSIGKPGELFF	TGTGCCACCAGCATAGGAAAACCTGGGGAGCTGTTTTTT
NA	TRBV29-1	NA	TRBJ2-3	CSVAVGDSTDTQYF	TGCAGCGTTGCCGTCGGGGACAGCACAGATACGCAGTATTTT
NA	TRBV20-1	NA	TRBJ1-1	CSVPGVGTGAFF	TGCAGTGTACCTGGGGTCGGCACTGGAGCTTTCTTT
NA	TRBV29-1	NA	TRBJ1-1	CSAPGATEAFF	TGCAGCGCCCCAGGGGCCACTGAAGCTTTCTTT
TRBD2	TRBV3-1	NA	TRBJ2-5	CASSLTGTSGGKETQYF	TGTGCCAGCAGCCTCACCGGGACTAGCGGGGGGAAAGAGACCCAGTACTTC
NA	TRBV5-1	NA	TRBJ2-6	CASKGPGARYSGANVLTF	TGCGCCAGCAAGGGTCCGGGGGCCCGCTACTCTGGGGCCAACGTCCTGACTTTC
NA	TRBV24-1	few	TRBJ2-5	CATRESGRETQYF	TGTGCCACCAGAGAATCAGGGAGAGAGACCCAGTACTTC
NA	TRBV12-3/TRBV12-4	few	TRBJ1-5	CASSLNWDNQPQHF	TGTGCCAGCAGTTTGAACTGGGACAATCAGCCCCAGCATTTT
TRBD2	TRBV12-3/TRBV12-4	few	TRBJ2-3	CASSRRGGATDTQYF	TGTGCCAGTTCAAGGCGGGGGGGTGCGACAGATACGCAGTATTTT
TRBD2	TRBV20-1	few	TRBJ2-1	CSALGTSGGHEQFF	TGCAGTGCCCTTGGGACTAGCGGGGGGCATGAGCAGTTCTTC
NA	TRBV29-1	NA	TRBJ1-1	CSVGWMNTEAFF	TGCAGCGTTGGGTGGATGAACACTGAAGCTTTCTTT
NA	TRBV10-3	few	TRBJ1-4	CAIKEGKYATNEKLFF	TGTGCCATCAAGGAGGGGAAATATGCAACTAATGAAAAACTGTTTTTT
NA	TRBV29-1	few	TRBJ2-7	CSVETGNYEQYF	TGCAGCGTTGAAACAGGGAACTACGAGCAGTACTTC
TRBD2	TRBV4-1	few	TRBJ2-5	CASSPTSGGAGETQYF	TGCGCCAGCAGCCCAACTAGCGGGGGGGCCGGAGAGACCCAGTACTTC
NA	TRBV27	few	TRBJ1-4	CASSLLGGTNEKLFF	TGTGCCAGCAGTCTCCTAGGGGGGACTAATGAAAAACTGTTTTTT
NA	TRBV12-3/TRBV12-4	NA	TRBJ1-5	CASSPLVNQPQHF	TGTGCCAGCAGCCCCTTGGTCAATCAGCCCCAGCATTTT
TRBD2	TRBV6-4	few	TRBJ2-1	CASSDSGEGMGEQFF	TGTGCCAGCAGTGATAGCGGGGAGGGAATGGGTGAGCAGTTCTTC
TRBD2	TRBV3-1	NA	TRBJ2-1	CASSQVGGDYNEQFF	TGTGCCTCCAGCCAAGTGGGGGGGGACTACAATGAGCAGTTCTTC
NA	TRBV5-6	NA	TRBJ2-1	CASRVRGGVNEQFF	TGTGCCAGCAGGGTGAGAGGGGGAGTCAATGAGCAGTTCTTC
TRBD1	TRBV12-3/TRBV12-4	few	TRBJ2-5	CASSLVGQRETQYF	TGTGCCAGCAGTTTAGTGGGACAGCGTGAGACCCAGTACTTC
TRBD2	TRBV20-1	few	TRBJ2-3	CSARDSDWASGGDTQYF	TGCAGTGCTAGAGACTCGGACTGGGCGAGCGGGGGAGATACGCAGTATTTT
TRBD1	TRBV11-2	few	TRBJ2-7	CASSPRQGIFEQYF	TGTGCCAGCAGCCCTAGACAGGGTATCTTCGAGCAGTACTTC
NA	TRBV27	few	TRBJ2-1	CATTVARASSYNEQFF	TGTGCCACCACAGTGGCCAGGGCCAGCTCCTACAATGAGCAGTTCTTC
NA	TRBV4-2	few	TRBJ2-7	CASSQDHSLSYEQYF	TGTGCCAGCAGCCAAGACCACAGCCTCTCCTACGAGCAGTACTTC
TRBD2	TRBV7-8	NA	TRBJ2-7	CASFPGLAGHSYEQYF	TGTGCCAGCTTCCCGGGACTAGCGGGGCACTCCTACGAGCAGTACTTC
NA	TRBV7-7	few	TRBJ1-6	CASAPTINSPLHF	TGTGCCAGCGCTCCCACCATTAATTCACCCCTCCACTTT
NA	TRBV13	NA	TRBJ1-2	CASSTWTGTPDNYGYTF	TGTGCCAGCAGCACATGGACCGGGACCCCTGATAACTATGGCTACACCTTC
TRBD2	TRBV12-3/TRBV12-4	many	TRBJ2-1	CASSRSGGNFNEQFF	TGTGCCAGCAGTCGATCGGGGGGGAATTTTAATGAGCAGTTCTTC
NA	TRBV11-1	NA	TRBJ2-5	CASSLVGGDRRLEETQYF	TGTGCCAGCAGCTTAGTAGGGGGAGACAGGCGCCTCGAAGAGACCCAGTACTTC
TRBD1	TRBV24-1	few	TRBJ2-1	CATSDSTGGRGEPNEQFF	TGTGCCACCAGTGATTCCACAGGGGGCCGTGGGGAACCCAATGAGCAGTTCTTC
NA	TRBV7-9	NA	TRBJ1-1	CASSPSAAEAFF	TGTGCCAGCAGCCCCTCAGCCGCTGAAGCTTTCTTT
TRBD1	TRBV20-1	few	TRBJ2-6	CSAGDREFSGANVLTF	TGCAGTGCTGGGGACAGGGAGTTCTCTGGGGCCAACGTCCTGACTTTC
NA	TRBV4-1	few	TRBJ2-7	CASSQDPGGDYEQYF	TGCGCCAGCAGCCAAGATCCAGGCGGGGACTACGAGCAGTACTTC